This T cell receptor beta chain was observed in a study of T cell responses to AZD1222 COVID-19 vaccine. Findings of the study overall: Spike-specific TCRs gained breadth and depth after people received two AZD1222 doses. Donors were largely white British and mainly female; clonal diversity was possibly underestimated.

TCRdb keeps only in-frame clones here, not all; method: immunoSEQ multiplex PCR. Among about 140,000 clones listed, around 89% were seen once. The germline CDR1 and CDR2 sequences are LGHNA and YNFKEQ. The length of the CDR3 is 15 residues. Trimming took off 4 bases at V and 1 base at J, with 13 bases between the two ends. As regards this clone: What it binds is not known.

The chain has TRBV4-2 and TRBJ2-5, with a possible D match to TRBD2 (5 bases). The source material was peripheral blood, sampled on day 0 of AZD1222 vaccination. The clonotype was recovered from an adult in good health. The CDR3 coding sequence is TGTGCCAGCAGCCGAACCTTAGCGCCCCAAGAGACCCAGTACTTC. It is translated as CASSRTLAPQETQYF.